The 21 T cell receptor beta chains presented below share a single source sample, sequenced in a study of ipilimumab plus nivolumab after autologous stem cell transplantation. The method was immunoSEQ multiplex PCR; TCRdb's version includes in-frame clones alone and lacks a portion of them. There are thousands of clones in the sample; about 80% occur only once, and approximately 15% lies in the top ten. The sequences come from PBMCs, collected in a trial of ipilimumab plus nivolumab as post-transplant consolidation. The receptors come from a male donor with multiple myeloma.

J is TRBJ2-3 and V is TRBV9; TRBD2 matches at 8 bases. The germline CDR1 and CDR2 sequences are SGDLS and YYNGEE. The CDR3 loop spans 18 amino acids. V shed 1 base and J 4 bases; nucleotides not matched to a gene: 14. The CDR3 reads CASSVSPLRVGRADTQYF. The CDR3 coding sequence is TGTGCCAGCAGCGTAAGTCCCCTCCGGGTCGGGAGGGCAGATACGCAGTATTTT.

V is TRBV4-1 and J is TRBJ2-3; D may be TRBD2 (6 bases). CDR3 length: 12 residues. Per germline, CDR1 MGHRA and CDR2 YSYEKL. V lost 0 bases, J lost 8 bases, and 6 bases lay in between. CDR3 region: CASSQEGGTQYF. DNA for the CDR3: TGCGCCAGCAGCCAAGAGGGGGGTACGCAGTATTTT.

This clone was counted only a few times. The chain is built from TRBV7-9 and TRBJ2-3; D possibly corresponds to TRBD2 (6 bases). The CDR3 is 17 residues long. Per germline, CDR1 SEHNR and CDR2 FQNEAQ (reference sequence). Trimming removed 5 bases at V and 4 bases at J, with 22 bases between. Here the CDR3 reads CASSTRGTPLSADTQYF. CDR3 DNA sequence: TGTGCCAGCAGCACCCGCGGGACCCCCCTGAGTGCAGATACGCAGTATTTT.

The V gene is TRBV7-6, the J gene TRBJ2-4; TRBD1 aligns across 7 bases. V shed 5 bases and J 6 bases; nucleotides not matched to a gene: 16. The CDR3 is made up of 17 amino acids. The germline V gene has CDR1 SGHVS and CDR2 FNYEAQ. The CDR3 DNA reads TGTGCCAGCAGCCCCAGGGCCCCCGGGACAGTGGGAAACATTCAGTACTTC. Its protein is CASSPRAPGTVGNIQYF.

This clone has just one count. The V and J genes are TRBV6-6 and TRBJ1-1; unclear D gene. Germline loops: CDR1 MNHNY, CDR2 SVGAGI (reference sequence). V lost 0 bases to trimming and J lost 6 bases, with 2 bases between them. CDR3 length: 11 residues. CDR3: CASSYSAEAFF. The CDR3 DNA is TGTGCCAGCAGTTACTCCGCTGAAGCTTTCTTT.

Here the CDR3 DNA reads TGTGCCAGCAGCTCTCGGCCGGGCAGGGCAGTCTCACCCCTCCACTTT. Its translation: CASSSRPGRAVSPLHF. The chain links TRBV7-2 to TRBJ1-6; D is perhaps TRBD1 (5 bases). Trimming left V 4 bases short and J 10 bases short, with 20 bases between. The CDR3 is 16 amino acids. CDR1 and CDR2 from the germline V gene are SGHTA and FQGNSA.

The chain carries TRBV7-6 and TRBJ1-4; TRBD1 aligns across 8 bases. CDR1 SGHVS and CDR2 FNYEAQ come from the germline V gene. CDR3 length equals 15 residues. V lost 1 base to trimming and J lost 6 bases; unmatched junction nucleotides: 4. The CDR3 nucleotides read TGTGCCAGCAGCTTAGAGCAGGGGGCGGATGAAAAACTGTTTTTT. Translation gives CASSLEQGADEKLFF.

V gene TRBV10-3 combines with J gene TRBJ2-2, with unresolved D. Between the trimmed V and J ends, which lost 10 bases and 6 bases, there was a span of 9 bases. This CDR3 region has 11 residues. Germline V gene lookup returns CDR1 ENHRY and CDR2 SYGVKD. CDR3 sequence reads: CASRFAGELFF. The CDR3 region has the DNA TGTGCCAGCAGGTTCGCCGGGGAGCTGTTTTTT.

The chain recombines TRBV7-6 with TRBJ2-1, with 11 bases matching TRBD2. V was clipped by 5 bases and J by 4 bases; unmatched bases: 7. Germline V gene lookup returns CDR1 SGHVS and CDR2 FNYEAQ. This CDR3 is 16 amino acids long. CDR3 DNA: TGTGCCAGCAGCCCTGTAGCGGGGGGGCAATACAATGAGCAGTTCTTC. Translated, it gives CASSPVAGGQYNEQFF. Full variable domain (rest looked up from reference TRBV7-6 and TRBJ2-1): GAGVSQSPRYKVTKRGQDVALRCDPISGHVSLYWYRQALGQGPEFLTYFNYEAQQDKSGLPNDRFSAERPEGSISTLTIQRTEQRDSAMYRCASSPVAGGQYNEQFFGPGTRLTVL.

The rearrangement links TRBV10-3 to TRBJ2-5, with D possibly being TRBD2 (7 bases). V lost 6 bases and J lost 5, with 22 bases in between. The CDR3 loop spans 16 amino acids. Germline CDR1 reads ENHRY; CDR2 reads SYGVKD. The CDR3 region is CAIRGDSAGAGETQYF. The CDR3 nucleotides are TGTGCCATCAGGGGGGACTCCGCGGGGGCAGGGGAGACCCAGTACTTC.

By its share, this clone is medium-sized. V gene TRBV18 combines with J gene TRBJ2-7; 9 nucleotides match TRBD1. V gave up 6 bases and J gave up 3 bases; unmatched junction bases: 9. The CDR3 totals 15 residues. In germline, CDR1 is KGHSH, CDR2 LQKENI. The CDR3 loop reads CASSPGQGWYYEQYF. Here the CDR3 DNA reads TGTGCCAGCTCCCCTGGACAGGGGTGGTACTACGAGCAGTACTTC.

V and J are TRBV9 and TRBJ2-4, with 7 bases lining up with TRBD1. J gave up 0 bases and V 3 bases, and 6 bases lay outside the gene matches. There are 16 residues in the CDR3. The germline V gene has CDR1 SGDLS and CDR2 YYNGEE. This CDR3 reads CASSGGQSLAKNIQYF. In DNA form, the CDR3 reads TGTGCCAGCAGCGGGGGACAGTCCTTAGCCAAAAACATTCAGTACTTC.

This clone appeared a few times. The chain is built from TRBV10-3 and TRBJ2-5, with TRBD2 identical over 15 bases. The CDR3 sequence is 19 residues long. V lost 6 bases, J lost 3 bases, and 14 bases stayed unmatched. Per germline, CDR1 ENHRY and CDR2 SYGVKD. The CDR3 nucleotides are TGTGCCATCAGCTCTCCGGGACTAGCGGGGGGCGCATCAGAAGAGACCCAGTACTTC. It is translated as CAISSPGLAGGASEETQYF.

V usage is TRBV2 and J usage is TRBJ2-1, with D possibly called TRBD1 or TRBD2 (5 bases each). Between the trimmed V and J ends, which lost 2 bases and 5 bases, there was a span of 13 bases. Germline assignment: CDR1 SNHLY and CDR2 FYNNEI. CDR3 length: 15 residues. This CDR3 reads CASSEQGRSNNEQFF. In DNA form, the CDR3 reads TGTGCCAGCAGTGAACAGGGACGGAGTAACAATGAGCAGTTCTTC.

The gene calls are TRBV6-4 and TRBJ2-7; TRBD1 is a possible D gene (6 bases). V lost 3 bases, J lost 9 bases, and 21 bases lay in between. Germline V gene data show CDR1 as MRHNA and CDR2 as SNTAGT. The CDR3 is made up of 15 amino acids. DNA for the CDR3: TGTGCCAGCAGTGAATGGGGGCACCTTTCATTCGGGCAGTACTTC. It specifies CASSEWGHLSFGQYF.

J is TRBJ2-6 and V is TRBV7-9; no firm D call. The CDR3 consists of 15 residues. V lost 5 bases and J lost 2, with 10 bases in between. CDR1 and CDR2 (germline): SEHNR, FQNEAQ (reference sequence). CDR3 residues: CASSPFLAGANVLTF. The CDR3 coding sequence is TGTGCCAGCAGCCCATTTCTGGCTGGGGCCAACGTCCTGACTTTC.

J is TRBJ2-7 and V is TRBV5-5; D may be TRBD1 or TRBD2 (5 bases each). Germline CDR1 is SGHKS and CDR2 is YYEKEE (reference sequence). V was trimmed by 4 bases and J by 0 bases, leaving 14 bases between them. The CDR3 contains 15 residues. CDR3: CASSPWGGYSYEQYF. In nucleotides, the CDR3 is TGTGCCAGCAGCCCCTGGGGCGGGTACTCCTACGAGCAGTACTTC.

This clone has just one count. The rearrangement uses TRBV29-1 and TRBJ1-2; TRBD1 agrees at 7 bases. Looked up from germline, CDR1 is SQVTM and CDR2 is ANQGSEA. Trimming at V came to 6 bases and at J to 4 bases, leaving 5 bases not matched to a gene. This CDR3 has 12 residues. The CDR3 region is CSVDRDSYGYTF. CDR3 nucleotides: TGCAGCGTGGACCGGGACAGCTATGGCTACACCTTC.

The chain has TRBV6-1 and TRBJ2-1, with TRBD1 matching 8 bases. The germline CDR1 and CDR2 sequences are MNHNS and SASEGT. The CDR3 length is 13 residues. After removal of 5 bases from V and 9 bases from J, the junction contained 6 bases not matched to a gene. The DNA of the CDR3 is TGTGCCAGCAGTACAGGGGGTTTGGTTGAGCAGTTCTTC. As protein: CASSTGGLVEQFF.

J is TRBJ2-5 and V is TRBV5-6; possible D gene TRBD1, 5 bases. The CDR3 length is 13 residues. Trimming took off 0 bases at V and 3 bases at J, with 6 bases between the two ends. Germline CDR1 is SGHDT and CDR2 is YYEEEE. CDR3 bases: TGTGCCAGCAGCTTGGGCAGGGAAGAGACCCAGTACTTC. Amino acid sequence: CASSLGREETQYF.

The gene calls are TRBV10-3 and TRBJ2-3, with 10 bases fitting TRBD1. CDR3 length: 14 amino acids. With V trimmed by 10 bases and J by 3 bases, 7 bases remained unmatched. CDR1 ENHRY and CDR2 SYGVKD come from the germline V gene. The CDR3 region has the DNA TGTGCCACGGGACCGGGACAGGGGACAGATACGCAGTATTTT. Amino acid sequence: CATGPGQGTDTQYF.